Below are 30 T cell receptor beta chains sequenced from a single sample in a study of beta chain features in type 1 diabetes. The isolated RNA, all of it, was reverse transcribed, so expressed TCRB transcripts were what got sequenced. Using immunoSEQ multiplex PCR, the repertoire was profiled, and TCRdb retains in-frame clones only, with some absent. The sample holds tens of thousands of clones, around 68% seen once. No cognate antigen is known for these TCRs. Notes on the study in general: For Type 1 diabetes patients, all four CD4+ subsets carried TCRB CDR3s that were moderately but significantly shorter.

Specimen: stem cell memory CD4+ T cells from blood. The receptor source for this set is a woman in her thirties or forties with type 1 diabetes.

J is TRBJ2-3 and V is TRBV5-1; D might be TRBD1 (7 bases). Germline assignment: CDR1 SGHRS and CDR2 YFSETQ. The CDR3 is 18 amino acids. Trimming removed 7 bases at V and 0 bases at J, with 24 bases between. The CDR3 loop is CASGGGLSWGGSTDTQYF. The CDR3 region has the DNA TGCGCCAGCGGAGGGGGCCTTTCCTGGGGCGGGAGCACAGATACGCAGTATTTT.

The J gene is TRBJ2-7, the V gene TRBV2; perhaps TRBD2 as D (6 bases). Trimming removed 7 bases from V and 3 bases from J, with 19 bases in between. The CDR3 is 15 amino acids. Germline CDR1 and CDR2: SNHLY and FYNNEI. The CDR3 DNA is TGTGCCAGCAAATTGGTAGGGGACTCCTACTACGAGCAGTACTTC. This gives the protein CASKLVGDSYYEQYF.

This chain uses TRBV7-8 with TRBJ1-2; 7 positions agree with TRBD1. CDR1 and CDR2 (germline): SGHVS, FQNEAQ. J was trimmed by 5 bases and V by 4 bases; bases with no gene match: 4. The CDR3 is 13 amino acids. CDR3 amino acids: CASSSGQTYGYTF. DNA for the CDR3: TGTGCCAGCAGCTCGGGACAGACGTATGGCTACACCTTC.

The V call is TRBV7-9, the J call TRBJ2-2, with 7 bases fitting TRBD2. The V gene's germline CDR1 is SEHNR and CDR2 FQNEAQ (reference sequence). This CDR3 has 17 amino acids. The trim removed 0 bases at V and 4 bases at J, leaving 8 bases unmatched. The CDR3 DNA reads as TGTGCCAGCAGCTTAGCGTCCGGGACTACCCTCACCGGGGAGCTGTTTTTT. This translates into CASSLASGTTLTGELFF.

This clone was detected only a few times. This chain uses TRBV6-5 with TRBJ2-5, with D perhaps matching TRBD2 (5 bases). CDR3 length: 12 amino acids. CDR1 MNHEY and CDR2 SVGAGI come from the germline V gene. V dropped 4 bases and J dropped 10 bases, with 13 bases sitting between them. The CDR3 region has the DNA TGTGCCAGCAGTTGGACCGGGGATGACCAGTACTTC. It yields the protein CASSWTGDDQYF.

This clone was found a few times. The chain joins TRBV5-1 to TRBJ2-3; 9 bases align to TRBD2. CDR3 length: 16 residues. The V gene's germline CDR1 is SGHRS and CDR2 YFSETQ. V shed 4 bases and J 2 bases; nucleotides not matched to a gene: 8. CDR3 protein: CASSPGTSRHTDTQYF. The CDR3 DNA follows: TGCGCCAGCAGCCCCGGGACTAGCAGGCACACAGATACGCAGTATTTT.

This chain links TRBV11-2 with TRBJ1-1; the D gene is possibly TRBD1 (5 bases). Germline loops: CDR1 SGHAT, CDR2 FQNNGV. The CDR3 extends over 14 amino acids. Trimming took off 3 bases at V and 2 bases at J, with 10 bases between the two ends. As DNA, the CDR3 is TGTGCCAGCAGCTTGGAGGGGACCAACACTGAAGCTTTCTTT. Its translation: CASSLEGTNTEAFF.

V usage is TRBV7-3 and J usage is TRBJ2-1, with D perhaps matching TRBD1 (5 bases). Germline V CDR1 and CDR2: SGHTA, FQGTGA. V lost 5 bases and J 4 bases, leaving 9 bases between the germline ends. This CDR3 contains 13 residues. CDR3 coding DNA: TGTGCCAGCAGCCCGACAGTATACAATGAGCAGTTCTTC. This translates into CASSPTVYNEQFF.

The V gene is TRBV2, the J gene TRBJ1-1; 7 nucleotides agree with TRBD1. V was pared by 5 bases and J by 0 bases, with 6 bases of the junction left unmatched. There are 15 residues in the CDR3. Per germline, CDR1 SNHLY and CDR2 FYNNEI. The CDR3 spells CASSHDRAVNTEAFF. The CDR3 nucleotides are TGTGCCAGCAGTCATGACAGGGCGGTGAACACTGAAGCTTTCTTT.

J is TRBJ2-5 and V is TRBV5-1; tentatively, D is TRBD1 (5 bases). Germline lookup yields CDR1 SGHRS and CDR2 YFSETQ. This CDR3 spans 14 amino acids. V dropped 4 bases and J dropped 1 base, with 11 bases sitting between them. The CDR3 bases are TGCGCCAGCAGCCTCCTGACAGTCCAAGAGACCCAGTACTTC. This codes for CASSLLTVQETQYF.

This clone was detected once. V usage is TRBV19 and J usage is TRBJ2-3; D uncertain. The CDR3 covers 14 residues. The germline CDR1 and CDR2 sequences are LNHDA and SQIVND (reference sequence). Trimming stripped 8 bases from V and 1 base from J, with 13 bases between. CDR3 loop: CASQTATRTDTQYF. CDR3 bases: TGTGCCAGTCAGACTGCCACGCGCACAGATACGCAGTATTTT. The full variable domain, its missing parts supplied by reference TRBV19 and TRBJ2-3, is DGGITQSPKYLFRKEGQNVTLSCEQNLNHDAMYWYRQDPGQGLRLIYYSQIVNDFQKGDIAEGYSVSREKKESFPLTVTSAQKNPTAFYLCASQTATRTDTQYFGPGTRLTVL.

CDR3 DNA sequence: TGTGCTAGTGGTTTGTCGGAGGGACGACAAGAGACCCAGTACTTC. Protein: CASGLSEGRQETQYF. V usage is TRBV12-5 and J usage is TRBJ2-5; weak D call: TRBD2 (6 bases). The germline V gene encodes CDR1 LGHNT and CDR2 FRNRAP. The CDR3 is 15 residues long. The ends were cut back, 2 bases at V and 2 bases at J, with 12 bases in the middle. The variable domain in full, completed from reference TRBV12-5 and TRBJ2-5, reads DARVTQTPRHKVTEMGQEVTMRCQPILGHNTVFWYRQTMMQGLELLAYFRNRAPLDDSGMPKDRFSAEMPDATLATLKIQPSEPRDSAVYFCASGLSEGRQETQYFGPGTRLLVL.

The chain uses TRBV6-6 and TRBJ2-3; TRBD2 aligns across 7 bases. After removal of 6 bases from V and 1 base from J, the junction contained 7 bases not matched to a gene. Germline assignment: CDR1 MNHNY and CDR2 SVGAGI (reference sequence). CDR3 length equals 15 residues. This CDR3 is CASSSTAGGTDTQYF. The CDR3, as DNA: TGTGCCAGCAGCTCTACCGCGGGAGGCACAGATACGCAGTATTTT.

The V call is TRBV11-2, the J call TRBJ1-5; the D gene is possibly TRBD1 (6 bases). CDR1 SGHAT and CDR2 FQNNGV come from the germline V gene. The V gene lost 3 bases and the J gene lost 7 bases, with 13 bases spanning the gap. This CDR3 comprises 14 residues. In DNA form, the CDR3 reads TGTGCCAGCAGCTTCGGGGGGCCGGGACAGCCCCAGCATTTT. Translating gives CASSFGGPGQPQHF.

This chain joins TRBV10-3 and TRBJ1-6, with 8 bases aligning to TRBD1. Germline V gene sequence: CDR1 ENHRY, CDR2 SYGVKD. Trimming cost V 8 bases and J 8 bases; bases outside gene matches: 11. CDR3 length: 15 residues. The CDR3 DNA reads as TGTGCCATCGGGGGGGGACAGGTTAATTATTCACCCCTCCACTTT. The encoded protein is CAIGGGQVNYSPLHF.

The V gene is TRBV7-2, the J gene TRBJ2-1; 8 nucleotides line up with TRBD2. V dropped 7 bases and J dropped 3; count of bases not matched to a gene: 11. The CDR3 loop spans 16 amino acids. Looked up from germline, CDR1 is SGHTA and CDR2 is FQGNSA. The DNA for the CDR3 is TGTGCCAGCACCGAAGGGAGCGGGAGAATCTACAATGAGCAGTTCTTC. Amino acid sequence: CASTEGSGRIYNEQFF.

This sequence joins TRBV30 and TRBJ1-2; D unresolved. The CDR3 covers 11 residues. Trimming removed 4 bases at V and 2 bases at J, with 5 bases between. CDR1 and CDR2 (germline): GTSNPN, SVGIG (reference sequence). This chain's CDR3 is CAWTVNYGYTF. The CDR3, as DNA: TGTGCCTGGACAGTAAACTATGGCTACACCTTC.

The table lists this clone with a count of one. This chain connects TRBV28 to TRBJ1-2; 10 bases fit TRBD1. The CDR3 loop spans 16 amino acids. The trim removed 5 bases at V and 3 bases at J, leaving 9 bases unmatched. CDR1 is MDHEN and CDR2 is SYDVKM in the germline V gene. The CDR3 protein is CASSGADRGSDYGYTF. The CDR3 nucleotides are TGTGCCAGCAGTGGGGCGGACAGGGGGAGCGACTATGGCTACACCTTC.

The chain combines TRBV7-2 with TRBJ2-3, with a possible D match to TRBD1 (5 bases). Trimming took off 5 bases at V and 4 bases at J, with 16 bases between the two ends. Germline V lookup: CDR1 SGHTA, CDR2 FQGNSA. The CDR3 covers 15 residues. This chain's CDR3 is CASSPTGQGSDTQYF. The CDR3 DNA reads as TGTGCCAGCAGCCCAACCGGGCAGGGTTCAGATACGCAGTATTTT.

V usage is TRBV7-9 and J usage is TRBJ2-7; 7 bases line up with TRBD2. The CDR3 is made up of 14 amino acids. The germline CDR1 and CDR2 sequences are SEHNR and FQNEAQ (reference sequence). Trimming took 4 bases from V and 0 from J; bases not matched to a gene: 3. CDR3 sequence reads: CASSSGGISYEQYF. The CDR3 DNA sequence: TGTGCCAGCAGCTCCGGGGGGATCTCCTACGAGCAGTACTTC.

This clone was seen more than once but under ten times. This sequence joins TRBV7-2 and TRBJ2-1; perhaps TRBD1 as D (5 bases). Trimming pared 5 bases from V and 4 bases from J, leaving 9 bases between. Germline values: CDR1 SGHTA, CDR2 FQGNSA. The length of the CDR3 is 13 residues. In DNA, the CDR3 is TGTGCCAGCAGCCCGACAGTATACAATGAGCAGTTCTTC. As protein: CASSPTVYNEQFF.

This rearrangement joins TRBV11-2 to TRBJ2-1; 10 bases are shared with TRBD2. The CDR3 spans 17 residues. CDR1 and CDR2 (germline): SGHAT, FQNNGV. The V gene end was trimmed by 0 bases and the J gene end by 4 bases; junction bases not matched to a gene: 6. The DNA of the CDR3 is TGTGCCAGCAGCTTAGAAGCCGCTAGCGGGGGATACAATGAGCAGTTCTTC. Residues: CASSLEAASGGYNEQFF.

The V call is TRBV6-5, the J call TRBJ1-1; D possibly corresponds to TRBD1 (5 bases). This CDR3 has 13 amino acids. Germline values: CDR1 MNHEY, CDR2 SVGAGI. The V gene lost 5 bases and the J gene lost 6 bases, with 13 bases spanning the gap. CDR3 region: CASSKLQGPEAFF. In DNA, the CDR3 is TGTGCCAGCAGTAAGCTCCAGGGCCCTGAAGCTTTCTTT.

The chain recombines TRBV9 with TRBJ2-7, with TRBD1 matching over 11 bases. Looked up from germline, CDR1 is SGDLS and CDR2 is YYNGEE. The CDR3 covers 15 residues. The V gene end was trimmed by 4 bases and the J gene end by 5 bases; junction bases not matched to a gene: 8. The CDR3 loop is CASSRGQGARDEQYF. For the CDR3, the DNA is TGTGCCAGCAGCAGAGGACAGGGGGCGCGAGACGAGCAGTACTTC.

This clone has only one observation. V gene TRBV28 combines with J gene TRBJ2-7; D perhaps matches TRBD2 (6 bases). The germline gives CDR1 MDHEN, CDR2 SYDVKM. The CDR3 has 16 amino acids. V was clipped by 0 bases and J by 0 bases, with 12 bases between them. As DNA, the CDR3 is TGTGCCAGCAGTTTATGGGGGGGAGTAAGCTCCTACGAGCAGTACTTC. Translating it yields CASSLWGGVSSYEQYF. The complete variable domain, with remaining parts taken from reference TRBV28 and TRBJ2-7, reads DVKVTQSSRYLVKRTGEKVFLECVQDMDHENMFWYRQDPGLGLRLIYFSYDVKMKEKGDIPEGYSVSREKKERFSLILESASTNQTSMYLCASSLWGGVSSYEQYFGPGTRLTVT.

The gene calls are TRBV7-3 and TRBJ2-5; 9 positions agree with TRBD2. Germline values: CDR1 SGHTA, CDR2 FQGTGA. V gave up 1 base and J gave up 3 bases; unmatched junction bases: 3. The CDR3 consists of 15 residues. CDR3 bases: TGTGCCAGCAGCTTAAGCGGGGGGGCCGAAGAGACCCAGTACTTC. Amino acids: CASSLSGGAEETQYF.

The chain employs TRBV5-4 and TRBJ2-2, with D maybe TRBD2 (6 bases). This CDR3 region has 15 residues. In germline, CDR1 is SGHNT, CDR2 YYREEE (reference sequence). The V and J ends lost 1 base and 3 bases respectively, with 10 bases between them. The CDR3 here is CASSLRRGDTGELFF. The CDR3 DNA reads as TGTGCCAGCAGCTTGCGGCGGGGAGACACCGGGGAGCTGTTTTTT.

The chain uses TRBV20-1 and TRBJ1-2; D call uncertain. Germline lookup yields CDR1 DFQATT and CDR2 SNEGSKA (reference sequence). Deletions cut 4 bases from V and 7 bases from J, with 10 bases between. CDR3 length: 11 amino acids. CDR3 in DNA: TGCAGTGCTACCTACGGGAGTGGCTACACCTTC. This encodes CSATYGSGYTF.

The J gene is TRBJ1-5, the V gene TRBV15; D is possibly TRBD1 (5 bases). The CDR3 loop spans 17 amino acids. The germline CDR1 and CDR2 sequences are LNHNV and YYDKDF (reference sequence). Trimming cost V 5 bases and J 0 bases, with 17 bases left between them. DNA for the CDR3: TGTGCCACCAGCGGGGGGAGGCCAGGGATTAGCAATCAGCCCCAGCATTTT. Its translation: CATSGGRPGISNQPQHF.

The chain recombines TRBV9 with TRBJ2-5; maybe TRBD2 (6 bases). This CDR3 spans 13 amino acids. Trimming left V 4 bases short and J 1 base short, with 8 bases between. CDR1 and CDR2 from the germline V gene are SGDLS and YYNGEE. CDR3 DNA: TGTGCCAGCAGCCTCGGGAGCCAAGAGACCCAGTACTTC. It yields the protein CASSLGSQETQYF.